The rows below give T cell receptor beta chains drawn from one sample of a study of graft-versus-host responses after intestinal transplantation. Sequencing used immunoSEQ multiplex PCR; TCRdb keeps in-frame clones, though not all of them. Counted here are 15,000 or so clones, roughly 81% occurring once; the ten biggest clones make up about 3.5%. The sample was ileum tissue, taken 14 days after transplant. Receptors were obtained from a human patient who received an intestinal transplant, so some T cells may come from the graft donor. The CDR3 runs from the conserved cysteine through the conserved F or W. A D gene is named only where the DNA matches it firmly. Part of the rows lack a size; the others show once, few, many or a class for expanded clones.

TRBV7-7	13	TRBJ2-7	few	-	CASSVASSYEQYF	TGTGCCAGCAGCGTCGCCTCCTCCTACGAGCAGTACTTC
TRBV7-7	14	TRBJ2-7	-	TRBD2	CASSLSSGSYEQYF	TGTGCCAGCAGCTTATCTAGCGGGAGCTACGAGCAGTACTTC
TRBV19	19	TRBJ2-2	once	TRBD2	CASSFPAGLAGGRTGELFF	TGTGCCAGTAGTTTCCCCGCGGGACTAGCGGGGGGGCGAACCGGGGAGCTGTTTTTT
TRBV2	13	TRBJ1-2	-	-	CARRSDHFYGYTF	TGTGCCAGAAGGTCAGATCACTTCTATGGCTACACCTTC
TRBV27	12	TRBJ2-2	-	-	CASSFMGGELFF	TGTGCCAGCAGTTTTATGGGCGGGGAGCTGTTTTTT
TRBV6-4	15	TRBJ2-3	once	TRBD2	CASSGTSGGTDTQYF	TGTGCCAGCAGTGGGACTAGCGGGGGCACAGATACGCAGTATTTT
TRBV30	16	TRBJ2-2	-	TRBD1	CAWSVPGQGGTGELFF	TGTGCCTGGAGTGTTCCGGGACAGGGAGGAACCGGGGAGCTGTTTTTT
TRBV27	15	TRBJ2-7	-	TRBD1	CARKDLDRGKYEQYF	TGTGCCAGGAAGGACCTCGACAGGGGAAAATACGAGCAGTACTTC
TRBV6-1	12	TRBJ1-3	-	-	CASSDQGNTIYF	TGTGCCAGCAGTGATCAGGGAAACACCATATATTTT
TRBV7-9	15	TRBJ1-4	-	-	CASSADLGGYEKLFF	TGTGCCAGCAGCGCGGACCTCGGAGGCTATGAAAAACTGTTTTTT
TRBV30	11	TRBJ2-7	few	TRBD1	CAWTGGYEQYF	TGTGCCTGGACAGGGGGCTACGAGCAGTACTTC
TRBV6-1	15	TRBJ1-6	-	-	CASSEAGAGNSPLHF	TGTGCCAGCAGTGAAGCAGGGGCGGGAAATTCACCCCTCCACTTT
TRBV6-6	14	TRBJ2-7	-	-	CASSYGSDSYEQYF	TGTGCCAGCAGTTACGGGTCTGATTCCTACGAGCAGTACTTC
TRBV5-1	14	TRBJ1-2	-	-	CASRITGSRIGYTF	TGCGCCAGCAGGATAACGGGGTCCCGGATTGGCTACACCTTC
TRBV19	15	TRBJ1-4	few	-	CASSIGGALNEKLFF	TGTGCCAGTAGTATTGGAGGGGCCCTTAATGAAAAACTGTTTTTT
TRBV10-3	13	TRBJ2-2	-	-	CAPSQGDTGELFF	TGTGCCCCCAGTCAAGGGGACACCGGGGAGCTGTTTTTT
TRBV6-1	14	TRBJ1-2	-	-	CASSEGRSLGGYTF	TGTGCCAGCAGTGAAGGCAGGAGCCTAGGAGGTTACACCTTC
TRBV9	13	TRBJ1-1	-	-	CASKPVIETEAFF	TGTGCCAGCAAGCCGGTAATTGAGACTGAAGCTTTCTTT
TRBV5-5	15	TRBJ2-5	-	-	CASSWGGRDTETQYF	TGTGCCAGCAGCTGGGGGGGTCGGGACACAGAGACCCAGTACTTC
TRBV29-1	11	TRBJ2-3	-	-	CSVEGTDTQYF	TGCAGCGTGGAGGGCACAGATACGCAGTATTTT
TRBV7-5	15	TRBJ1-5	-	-	CARSALTGEVTPQHF	TGTGCCAGAAGCGCGTTAACAGGGGAAGTTACGCCCCAGCATTTT
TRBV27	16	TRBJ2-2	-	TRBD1	CASSLGTGIITGELFF	TGTGCCAGCAGTTTAGGGACAGGGATCATCACCGGGGAGCTGTTTTTT
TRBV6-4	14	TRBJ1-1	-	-	CASKTERLNTEAFF	TGTGCCAGCAAGACAGAACGGTTGAACACTGAAGCTTTCTTT
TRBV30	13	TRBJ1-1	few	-	CAWSVRRNTEAFF	TGTGCCTGGAGTGTACGCAGGAACACTGAAGCTTTCTTT